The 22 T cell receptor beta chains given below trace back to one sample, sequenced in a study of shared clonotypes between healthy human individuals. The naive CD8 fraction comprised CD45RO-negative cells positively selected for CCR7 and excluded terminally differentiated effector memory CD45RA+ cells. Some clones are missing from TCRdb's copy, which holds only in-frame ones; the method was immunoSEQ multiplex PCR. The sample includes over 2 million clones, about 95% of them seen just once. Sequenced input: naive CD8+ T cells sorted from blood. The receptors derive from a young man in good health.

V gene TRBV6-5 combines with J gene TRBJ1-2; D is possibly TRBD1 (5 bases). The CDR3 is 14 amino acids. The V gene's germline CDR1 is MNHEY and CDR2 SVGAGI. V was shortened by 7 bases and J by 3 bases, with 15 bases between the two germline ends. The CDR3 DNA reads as TGTGCCAGCACCAAGACAGTGACTCACTATGGCTACACCTTC. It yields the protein CASTKTVTHYGYTF.

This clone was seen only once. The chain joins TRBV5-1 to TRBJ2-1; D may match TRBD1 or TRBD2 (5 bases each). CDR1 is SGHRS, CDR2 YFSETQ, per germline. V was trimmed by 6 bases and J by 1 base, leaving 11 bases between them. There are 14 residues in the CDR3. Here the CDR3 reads CASNRDPSYNEQFF. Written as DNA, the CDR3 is TGCGCCAGCAATAGGGACCCTTCCTACAATGAGCAGTTCTTC.

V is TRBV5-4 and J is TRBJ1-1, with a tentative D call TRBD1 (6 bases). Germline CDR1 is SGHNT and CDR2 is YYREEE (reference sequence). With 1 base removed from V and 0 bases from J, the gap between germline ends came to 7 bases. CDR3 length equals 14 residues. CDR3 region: CASSLRDMNTEAFF. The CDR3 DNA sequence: TGTGCCAGCAGCTTGAGGGACATGAACACTGAAGCTTTCTTT.

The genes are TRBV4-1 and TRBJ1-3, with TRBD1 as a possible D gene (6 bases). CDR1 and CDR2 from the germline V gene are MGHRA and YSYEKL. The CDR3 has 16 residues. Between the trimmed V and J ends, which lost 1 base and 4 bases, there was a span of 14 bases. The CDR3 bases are TGCGCCAGCAGCCAAGTCATGGGGGGGCCAGGAAACACCATATATTTT. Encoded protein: CASSQVMGGPGNTIYF.

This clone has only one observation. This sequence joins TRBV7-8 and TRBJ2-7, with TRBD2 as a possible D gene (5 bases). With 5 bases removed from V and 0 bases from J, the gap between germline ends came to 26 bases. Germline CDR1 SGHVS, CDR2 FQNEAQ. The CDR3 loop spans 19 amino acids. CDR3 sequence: CASSTTSLGAIGSSYEQYF. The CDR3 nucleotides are TGTGCCAGCAGCACAACCTCACTAGGCGCCATAGGAAGCTCCTACGAGCAGTACTTC.

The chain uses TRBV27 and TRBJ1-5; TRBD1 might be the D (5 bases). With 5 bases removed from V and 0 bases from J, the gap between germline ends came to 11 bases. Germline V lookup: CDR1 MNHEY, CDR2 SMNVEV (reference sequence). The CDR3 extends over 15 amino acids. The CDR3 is CASSADSYSNQPQHF. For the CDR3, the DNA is TGTGCCAGCAGTGCCGACAGTTATAGCAATCAGCCCCAGCATTTT.

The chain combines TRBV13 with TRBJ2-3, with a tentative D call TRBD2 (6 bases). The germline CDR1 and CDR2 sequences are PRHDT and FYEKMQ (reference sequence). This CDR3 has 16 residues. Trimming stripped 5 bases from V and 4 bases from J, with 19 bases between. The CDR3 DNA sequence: TGTGCCAGCAGCCCCTCAGGCTCGCGGGAAGCAGATACGCAGTATTTT. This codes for CASSPSGSREADTQYF. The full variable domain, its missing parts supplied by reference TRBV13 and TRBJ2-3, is AAGVIQSPRHLIKEKRETATLKCYPIPRHDTVYWYQQGPGQDPQFLISFYEKMQSDKGSIPDRFSAQQFSDYHSELNMSSLELGDSALYFCASSPSGSREADTQYFGPGTRLTVL.

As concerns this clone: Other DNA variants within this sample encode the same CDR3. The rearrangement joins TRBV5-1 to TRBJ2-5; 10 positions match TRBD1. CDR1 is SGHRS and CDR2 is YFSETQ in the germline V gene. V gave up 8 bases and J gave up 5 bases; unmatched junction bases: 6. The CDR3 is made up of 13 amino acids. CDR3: CASSTGGAETQYF. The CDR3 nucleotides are TGCGCCAGTTCGACAGGGGGCGCGGAGACCCAGTACTTC.

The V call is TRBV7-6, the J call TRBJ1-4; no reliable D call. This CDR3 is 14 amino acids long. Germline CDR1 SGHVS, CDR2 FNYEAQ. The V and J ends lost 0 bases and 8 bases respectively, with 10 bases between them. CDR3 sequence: CASSLAGRTEKLFF. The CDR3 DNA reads TGTGCCAGCAGCTTAGCTGGGCGAACAGAAAAACTGTTTTTT.

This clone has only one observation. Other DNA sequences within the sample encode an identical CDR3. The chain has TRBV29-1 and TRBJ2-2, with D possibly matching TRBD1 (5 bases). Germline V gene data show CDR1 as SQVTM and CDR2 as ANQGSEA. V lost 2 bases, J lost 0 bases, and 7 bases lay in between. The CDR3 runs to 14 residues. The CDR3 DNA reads TGCAGCGTTGAAAGGGGTGCGAACACCGGGGAGCTGTTTTTT. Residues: CSVERGANTGELFF.

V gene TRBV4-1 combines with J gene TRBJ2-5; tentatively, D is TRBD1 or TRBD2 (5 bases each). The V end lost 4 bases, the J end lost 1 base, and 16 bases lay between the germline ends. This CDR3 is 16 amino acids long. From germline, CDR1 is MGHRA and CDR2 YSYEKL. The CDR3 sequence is CASSLLGDPLQETQYF. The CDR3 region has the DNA TGCGCCAGCAGCCTGTTGGGGGACCCCCTCCAAGAGACCCAGTACTTC.

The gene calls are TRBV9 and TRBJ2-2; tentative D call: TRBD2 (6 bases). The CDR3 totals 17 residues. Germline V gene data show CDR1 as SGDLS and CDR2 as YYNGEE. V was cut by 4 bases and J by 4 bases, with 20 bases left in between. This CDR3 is CASSPVEGVPGTGELFF. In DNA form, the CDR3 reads TGTGCCAGCAGCCCCGTGGAGGGAGTGCCCGGCACCGGGGAGCTGTTTTTT.

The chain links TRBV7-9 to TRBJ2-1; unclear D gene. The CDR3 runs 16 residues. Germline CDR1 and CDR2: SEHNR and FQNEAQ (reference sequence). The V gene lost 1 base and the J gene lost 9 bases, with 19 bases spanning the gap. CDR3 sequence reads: CASSLECTMSSCEQFF. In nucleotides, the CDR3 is TGTGCCAGCAGCTTAGAATGTACAATGAGCAGTTGTGAGCAGTTCTTC.

CDR3 nucleotide sequence: TGTGCCAGCAGTCCCGGAAGAGTGGCCTACGAGCAGTACTTC. It specifies CASSPGRVAYEQYF. The chain couples TRBV28 to TRBJ2-7; no reliable D call. The germline gives CDR1 MDHEN, CDR2 SYDVKM. V was shortened by 5 bases and J by 2 bases, with 13 bases between the two germline ends. This CDR3 has 14 amino acids. Supplemented by reference TRBV28 and TRBJ2-7, the full variable domain reads DVKVTQSSRYLVKRTGEKVFLECVQDMDHENMFWYRQDPGLGLRLIYFSYDVKMKEKGDIPEGYSVSREKKERFSLILESASTNQTSMYLCASSPGRVAYEQYFGPGTRLTVT.

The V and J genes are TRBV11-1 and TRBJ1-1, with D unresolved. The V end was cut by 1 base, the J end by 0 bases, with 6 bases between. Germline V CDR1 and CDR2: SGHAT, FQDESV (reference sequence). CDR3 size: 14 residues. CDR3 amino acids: CASSLVAMNTEAFF. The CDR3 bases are TGTGCCAGCAGCTTAGTAGCAATGAACACTGAAGCTTTCTTT.

CDR3: CASKWGVTGKETQYF. DNA for the CDR3: TGTGCCAGCAAATGGGGGGTAACAGGAAAAGAGACCCAGTACTTC. V gene TRBV2 combines with J gene TRBJ2-5; D is possibly TRBD2 (6 bases). The germline V gene encodes CDR1 SNHLY and CDR2 FYNNEI. The CDR3 spans 15 residues. V gave up 7 bases and J gave up 3 bases, with 18 bases separating them.

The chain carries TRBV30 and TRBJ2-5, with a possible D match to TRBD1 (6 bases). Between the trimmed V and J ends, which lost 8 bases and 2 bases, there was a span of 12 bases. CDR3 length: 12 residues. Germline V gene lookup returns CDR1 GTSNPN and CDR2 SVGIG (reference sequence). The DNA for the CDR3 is TGTGCCGGTGAGGACAGACAAGAGACCCAGTACTTC. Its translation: CAGEDRQETQYF.

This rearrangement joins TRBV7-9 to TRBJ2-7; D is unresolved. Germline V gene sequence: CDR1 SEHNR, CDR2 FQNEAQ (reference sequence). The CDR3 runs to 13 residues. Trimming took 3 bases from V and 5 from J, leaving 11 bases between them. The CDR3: CASSFPRLDEQYF. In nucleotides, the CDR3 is TGTGCCAGCAGCTTCCCCAGGTTAGACGAGCAGTACTTC.

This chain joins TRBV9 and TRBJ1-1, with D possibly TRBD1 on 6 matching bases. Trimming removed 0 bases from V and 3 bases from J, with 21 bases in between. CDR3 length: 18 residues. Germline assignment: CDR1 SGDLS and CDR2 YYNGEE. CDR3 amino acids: CASSVVVPSTGMDTEAFF. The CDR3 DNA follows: TGTGCCAGCAGCGTAGTAGTCCCCAGTACAGGGATGGACACTGAAGCTTTCTTT.

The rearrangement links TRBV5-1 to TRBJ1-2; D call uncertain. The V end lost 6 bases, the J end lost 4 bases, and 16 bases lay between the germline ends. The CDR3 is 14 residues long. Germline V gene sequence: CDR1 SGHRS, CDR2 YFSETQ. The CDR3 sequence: CASNEYGPSYGYTF. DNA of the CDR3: TGCGCCAGCAACGAGTACGGGCCATCCTATGGCTACACCTTC.

CDR3 sequence: CASSLGSMRPNTGELFF. CDR3 in DNA: TGTGCCAGCAGCTTAGGGTCGATGCGGCCGAACACCGGGGAGCTGTTTTTT. J is TRBJ2-2 and V is TRBV7-2; no clear D gene. Trimming pared 1 base from V and 0 bases from J, leaving 12 bases between. The CDR3 sequence is 17 residues long. CDR1 and CDR2 (germline): SGHTA, FQGNSA.

In DNA, the CDR3 is TGTGCCAGCAGCTCTAACCAGGGCCCAGATACGCAGTATTTT. This encodes CASSSNQGPDTQYF. V usage is TRBV7-9 and J usage is TRBJ2-3; D possibly corresponds to TRBD1 (5 bases). Trimming shortened V by 4 bases and J by 4 bases, and 12 bases separated the two germline ends. The CDR3 sequence is 14 residues long. Germline assignment: CDR1 SEHNR and CDR2 FQNEAQ (reference sequence).